This T cell receptor beta chain was identified in a study of blood T cell repertoires in COVID-19 (dated by TCRdb to the early 2020s). Describing the broader study: Collaborator samples came from the United States, Italy and Spain and covered acute and convalescent phases of COVID-19. The prospective study material was composed of cDNA or gDNA derived from T cells, B-cell-depleted T cells, or PBMCs. Deeply sampled blood TCRbeta repertoires from subjects exposed to, actively infected with, or recovered from COVID-19 were included in the dataset. A freely available public database, intended as a resource for researchers studying the immune response to SARS-CoV-2, is where the repertoires were released. Samples were obtained from the ongoing ImmuneRACE study (first 160 participants) and from about 1,300 subjects provided by 6 global collaborators. Nearly every sample came with metadata listing a de-identified subject ID, COVID-19 status, age in years and sex. HLA class I and class II types, where available, came from metadata supplied by the sample provider rather than from assay-based typing.

V and J lose 3 bases and 0 bases, and a span of 15 bases separates them. According to the germline V gene, CDR1 reads SGDLS and CDR2 reads YYNGEE. Measured from the cysteine to the phenylalanine, the CDR3 is 16 residues long. The DNA shown is the 48-base CDR3, in frame from base 1. Whole blood was collected in K2EDTA tubes by collaborating institutions according to the institutions' own protocols. Collaborator samples were shipped for TCRbeta analysis as frozen whole blood, isolated PBMCs, or DNA extracted from either sample type. Overall study outcomes, separate from this receptor: The amount of clinical and demographic metadata varied by source and participant and was provided uncurated.

TCRbeta CDR3 regions were amplified from genomic DNA using the immunoSEQ Assay, a bias-controlled multiplex PCR. The original methods were these. The number of nucleated cells in each sample was estimated by amplification of reference gene primers within the assay. Sequence reads were collapsed and filtered to measure the absolute abundance of every unique TCRbeta CDR3 rearrangement. For each sample, productive Simpson clonality was calculated as the square root of Simpson's diversity index over productive rearrangements. Drawn from immuneACCESS, this table holds only the in-frame rearrangements with V and J called that TCRdb kept. Clones are partly lost; checked studies trace under half to an unresolved V gene and leave the rest unexplained. The DNA gave D and trimming, while V, J and clone size come from that table. The sample table shows approximately 270,000 clones, and 89% are seen once. Of the sample, less than 2.5% is held by the ten largest clones.

A note on this clone: The antigen it recognizes is unknown. One base away there is no much larger clone; base qualities are not given.

Input material: peripheral blood. The receptor was derived from a man aged 45-60 years with acute or convalescent COVID-19. Recombination connected TRBV9 to TRBJ1-1; a tentative D match to TRBD1 spans 5 bases. This receptor has the CDR3 CASSAGNGQMNTEAFF. The DNA reads TGTGCCAGCAGCGCAGGGAACGGACAAATGAACACTGAAGCTTTCTTT.